The T cell receptor beta chain described here comes from a study of cytomegalovirus exposure and HLA in healthy donors. Study-wide results and limits: Rare TCR sequences dominated, though some public TCRs recurred in many donors. Cytomegalovirus association was listed for about 180 TCR beta chains. In vitro, three CMV-associated chains proved specific for CMV antigens.

The assay was immunoSEQ multiplex PCR, and TCRdb's table has in-frame clones only and misses some. In the table there are some 38,000 clones, 90% to 95% of which are singletons. The V gene's germline CDR1 is SEHNR and CDR2 FQNEAQ (reference sequence). This CDR3 spans 13 amino acids. Deletions cut 5 bases from V and 4 bases from J, with 9 bases between. Of note for this clone: No antigen is known for it.

This clonotype was obtained from a man aged 18 to 30 in good health and CMV-seronegative. The genes are TRBV7-9 and TRBJ2-1, with D possibly matching TRBD1 (6 bases). Sequencing was done on a sample of PBMCs. This CDR3 is CASSRGQYNEQFF. The CDR3 region has the DNA TGTGCCAGCAGCCGTGGACAGTACAATGAGCAGTTCTTC.